The rows below give T cell receptor beta chains drawn from one sample of a study of blood T cell repertoires in COVID-19. Here immunoSEQ multiplex PCR was the method, and the copy in TCRdb shows in-frame clones only, minus some. This table holds some 65,000 clones, around 86% found once. The sequenced sample consisted of peripheral blood. The receptors come from a man aged 35-49 years with COVID-19, enrolled during active disease. Both conserved end residues are part of each CDR3. The D gene is left open where the match is weak. Expanded clones are given a class, and other clones once, few, many or no size at all.

j_gene,abundance,v_gene,d_gene,CDR3aa,CDR3nt
TRBJ2-7,NA,TRBV20-1,TRBD1,CSAGQGYEQYF,TGCAGTGCGGGACAGGGGTACGAGCAGTACTTC
TRBJ1-1,NA,TRBV5-4,TRBD1,CASSLGQGATREAFF,TGTGCCAGCAGCTTGGGACAGGGAGCAACTCGTGAAGCTTTCTTT
TRBJ2-6,NA,TRBV30,NA,CAWSALSGANVLTF,TGTGCCTGGAGTGCCCTCTCTGGGGCCAACGTCCTGACTTTC
TRBJ2-3,NA,TRBV24-1,NA,CALTPGDTQYF,TGTGCCCTTACCCCAGGGGATACGCAGTATTTT
TRBJ2-7,NA,TRBV28,NA,CASSSSYEQYF,TGTGCCAGCAGTTCATCCTACGAGCAGTACTTC
TRBJ2-7,NA,TRBV5-4,TRBD1,CASSLGDRGYEQYF,TGTGCCAGCAGCTTGGGTGACAGGGGATACGAGCAGTACTTC
TRBJ2-7,once,TRBV4-1,TRBD2,CASSQGAGDVYEQYF,TGCGCCAGCAGCCAAGGAGCGGGGGACGTTTACGAGCAGTACTTC
TRBJ1-1,NA,TRBV27,TRBD1,CASSLGVGQGKNTEAFF,TGTGCCAGCAGTTTGGGTGTTGGACAGGGGAAGAACACTGAAGCTTTCTTT
TRBJ1-4,NA,TRBV5-6,NA,CASSLSPGGVEKLFF,TGTGCCAGCAGCTTATCTCCCGGGGGAGTTGAAAAACTGTTTTTT
TRBJ1-1,NA,TRBV30,NA,CAWSVRGNTEAFF,TGTGCCTGGAGTGTCCGGGGGAACACTGAAGCTTTCTTT
TRBJ1-2,NA,TRBV2,NA,CASRGLDYGYTF,TGTGCCAGCAGGGGGCTAGACTATGGCTACACCTTC
TRBJ2-2,once,TRBV30,TRBD2,CAWNGLAGGQSGELFF,TGTGCCTGGAATGGACTAGCGGGGGGGCAAAGTGGGGAGCTGTTTTTT
TRBJ2-3,NA,TRBV12-3/TRBV12-4,NA,CASSFPGTDTQYF,TGTGCCAGCAGTTTCCCGGGGACAGATACGCAGTATTTT
TRBJ2-2,NA,TRBV19,NA,CASSPGMNTGELFF,TGTGCCAGTAGCCCAGGAATGAACACCGGGGAGCTGTTTTTT
TRBJ1-2,NA,TRBV20-1,TRBD1,CSASGDRNYGYTF,TGCAGTGCTAGTGGGGACAGGAACTATGGCTACACCTTC
TRBJ1-4,NA,TRBV4-1,NA,CASSQVPGHLNEKLFF,TGCGCCAGCAGCCAAGTGCCGGGACATCTTAATGAAAAACTGTTTTTT
TRBJ2-2,NA,TRBV7-3,NA,CASSSSQGRGTGELFF,TGTGCCAGCAGCTCCTCCCAGGGGCGCGGCACCGGGGAGCTGTTTTTT
TRBJ2-7,NA,TRBV30,TRBD1,CAWSPGQGPSGQYF,TGTGCCTGGAGTCCGGGACAGGGGCCCTCCGGGCAGTACTTC
TRBJ1-1,NA,TRBV5-1,TRBD1,CASSSDRGQGAFF,TGCGCCAGCAGCTCCGACAGGGGGCAGGGAGCTTTCTTT
TRBJ2-4,once,TRBV6-2/TRBV6-3,NA,CASSSNGIAKNIQYF,TGTGCCAGCAGTTCAAACGGGATAGCCAAAAACATTCAGTACTTC
TRBJ1-5,NA,TRBV10-3,NA,CAISDSHRGMDQPQHF,TGTGCCATCAGTGACTCCCATAGGGGGATGGATCAGCCCCAGCATTTT
TRBJ2-7,NA,TRBV7-9,TRBD1,CASSSSRGHYYYEQYF,TGTGCCAGCAGCTCAAGCAGGGGGCATTATTACTACGAGCAGTACTTC
TRBJ2-7,NA,TRBV28,NA,CASSSRLPYEQYF,TGTGCCAGCAGTTCTAGGTTGCCCTACGAGCAGTACTTC
TRBJ1-1,NA,TRBV3-1/TRBV3-2,NA,CASSQGGGTEAFF,TGTGCCAGCAGCCAGGGAGGGGGCACTGAAGCTTTCTTT
TRBJ1-4,NA,TRBV2,NA,CASTAEAANEKLFF,TGTGCCAGCACCGCTGAGGCGGCTAATGAAAAACTGTTTTTT
TRBJ2-5,NA,TRBV12-3/TRBV12-4,TRBD2,CASRSSGQETQYF,TGTGCCAGCAGGTCTAGCGGCCAAGAGACCCAGTACTTC
TRBJ1-1,NA,TRBV20-1,TRBD1,CSASLAGGRDRNTEAFF,TGCAGTGCTAGTTTGGCGGGGGGACGGGACAGGAACACTGAAGCTTTCTTT
TRBJ2-5,NA,TRBV5-1,TRBD2,CASGPGLAVETQYF,TGCGCCAGCGGACCGGGACTAGCGGTAGAGACCCAGTACTTC
TRBJ1-5,NA,TRBV5-5,NA,CASSSGITRGQPQHF,TGTGCCAGCAGCTCGGGTATCACCCGCGGTCAGCCCCAGCATTTT
TRBJ2-2,NA,TRBV30,TRBD2,CAWSGLAGASNTGELFF,TGTGCCTGGAGTGGGCTAGCGGGGGCTTCAAACACCGGGGAGCTGTTTTTT
TRBJ2-5,NA,TRBV5-1,NA,CASSPLIEESGTQYF,TGCGCCAGCAGCCCCCTCATAGAGGAGTCGGGGACCCAGTACTTC
TRBJ2-3,NA,TRBV19,TRBD2,CASSDRLAGNTDTQYF,TGTGCCAGTAGTGACAGACTAGCGGGGAACACAGATACGCAGTATTTT
TRBJ2-5,NA,TRBV20-1,NA,CSASVGQGKETQYF,TGCAGTGCTAGTGTGGGCCAGGGGAAAGAGACCCAGTACTTC
TRBJ2-5,NA,TRBV27,TRBD2,CASSSGGDQETQYF,TGTGCCTCATCTAGCGGGGGCGATCAAGAGACCCAGTACTTC
TRBJ1-6,once,TRBV7-2,NA,CASSLLAPGVRSYNSPLHF,TGTGCCAGCAGCTTATTAGCCCCAGGGGTGCGATCCTATAATTCACCCCTCCACTTT
TRBJ2-6,NA,TRBV5-4,NA,CASSSGPRGSGANVLTF,TGTGCCAGCAGCTCCGGTCCCCGGGGCTCTGGGGCCAACGTCCTGACTTTC
TRBJ2-1,NA,TRBV30,TRBD1,CAWSSGQGYNEQFF,TGTGCCTGGAGTAGCGGACAGGGTTACAATGAGCAGTTCTTC
TRBJ1-1,NA,TRBV28,NA,CASNSGAMNTEAFF,TGTGCCAGCAACTCAGGGGCAATGAACACTGAAGCTTTCTTT
TRBJ1-2,NA,TRBV29-1,NA,CSVGRQGTYGYTF,TGCAGCGTTGGTCGGCAGGGAACCTATGGCTACACCTTC
TRBJ2-1,NA,TRBV5-5,TRBD2,CASSFGTSGAREQFF,TGTGCCAGCAGCTTTGGAACTAGCGGGGCCAGGGAGCAGTTCTTC
TRBJ2-5,once,TRBV3-1/TRBV3-2,TRBD2,CASSQGPGLAEETQYF,TGTGCCAGCAGCCAAGGACCGGGACTAGCGGAAGAGACCCAGTACTTC
TRBJ1-5,NA,TRBV12-5,NA,CASGSWGGDGNQPQHF,TGTGCTAGTGGCTCGTGGGGGGGTGATGGCAATCAGCCCCAGCATTTT
TRBJ1-3,few,TRBV7-9,NA,CASREGHSGNTIYF,TGTGCCAGCAGAGAGGGACACTCTGGAAACACCATATATTTT
TRBJ2-2,NA,TRBV10-3,NA,CAISESRNTGELFF,TGTGCCATCAGTGAGTCTAGAAACACCGGGGAGCTGTTTTTT